Listed below are T cell receptor beta chains from one sample, sequenced in a study of blood T cell repertoires in COVID-19. Generated by immunoSEQ multiplex PCR, the TCRdb table keeps only in-frame clones and is missing some. The table shows about 260,000 clones, with about 90% occurring only once. Specimen: peripheral blood. The receptors stem from a person between 18 and 30 years old with COVID-19, enrolled during active disease. Both conserved end residues are part of each CDR3. Each record gives: D gene, V gene, CDR3 length, clone size, J gene, CDR3 protein, CDR3 DNA. A D gene is named only where the DNA matches it firmly. Clone size is not always given. Where it is, it says once, few, many or a class for expanded clones.

d_call: TRBD1
v_call: TRBV2
cdr3_length: 15
clone_size: .
j_call: TRBJ2-7
cdr3_aa: CASSLPGQRSYEQYF
cdr3_nt: TGTGCCAGCAGCCTACCGGGACAGCGATCCTACGAGCAGTACTTC

d_call: .
v_call: TRBV3-1/TRBV3-2
cdr3_length: 12
clone_size: .
j_call: TRBJ1-3
cdr3_aa: CASSPQGNTIYF
cdr3_nt: TGTGCCAGCAGCCCACAAGGAAACACCATATATTTT

d_call: TRBD1
v_call: TRBV27
cdr3_length: 14
clone_size: .
j_call: TRBJ1-2
cdr3_aa: CASSFTGGAVGYTF
cdr3_nt: TGTGCCAGCAGTTTCACAGGGGGCGCGGTTGGCTACACCTTC

d_call: .
v_call: TRBV12-3/TRBV12-4
cdr3_length: 13
clone_size: .
j_call: TRBJ2-2
cdr3_aa: CASSFGGAGELFF
cdr3_nt: TGTGCCAGCAGTTTTGGAGGGGCCGGGGAGCTGTTTTTT

d_call: .
v_call: TRBV14
cdr3_length: 15
clone_size: .
j_call: TRBJ2-3
cdr3_aa: CASSQGAGMTDTQYF
cdr3_nt: TGTGCCAGCAGCCAAGGTGCAGGGATGACAGATACGCAGTATTTT

d_call: TRBD1
v_call: TRBV4-1
cdr3_length: 12
clone_size: .
j_call: TRBJ2-7
cdr3_aa: CASSPRGYEQYF
cdr3_nt: TGCGCCAGCAGCCCCAGGGGGTACGAGCAGTACTTC

d_call: TRBD2
v_call: TRBV19
cdr3_length: 16
clone_size: .
j_call: TRBJ2-1
cdr3_aa: CASNVLHEAGGREQFF
cdr3_nt: TGTGCCAGTAACGTCCTCCATGAGGCGGGAGGTCGGGAGCAGTTCTTC

d_call: TRBD1
v_call: TRBV6-5
cdr3_length: 15
clone_size: .
j_call: TRBJ2-7
cdr3_aa: CASSYSGTGGYEQYF
cdr3_nt: TGTGCCAGCAGTTACTCCGGGACAGGAGGCTACGAGCAGTACTTC

d_call: .
v_call: TRBV18
cdr3_length: 14
clone_size: .
j_call: TRBJ2-1
cdr3_aa: CASSPGSGGDEQFF
cdr3_nt: TGTGCCAGCTCACCGGGATCTGGAGGGGATGAGCAGTTCTTC

d_call: .
v_call: TRBV12-5
cdr3_length: 12
clone_size: once
j_call: TRBJ2-5
cdr3_aa: CASEVPGETQYF
cdr3_nt: TGTGCTAGTGAGGTGCCAGGGGAGACCCAGTACTTC

d_call: .
v_call: TRBV3-1/TRBV3-2
cdr3_length: 17
clone_size: .
j_call: TRBJ1-3
cdr3_aa: CASSLTDWASSGNTIYF
cdr3_nt: TGTGCCAGCAGCCTTACGGACTGGGCCAGCTCTGGAAACACCATATATTTT

d_call: .
v_call: TRBV5-1
cdr3_length: 14
clone_size: .
j_call: TRBJ2-3
cdr3_aa: CASTPAGSTDTQYF
cdr3_nt: TGCGCCAGCACGCCGGCGGGGAGCACAGATACGCAGTATTTT

d_call: .
v_call: TRBV6-2/TRBV6-3
cdr3_length: 16
clone_size: .
j_call: TRBJ1-1
cdr3_aa: CASSYRQGQMNTEAFF
cdr3_nt: TGTGCCAGCAGTTACAGACAAGGACAGATGAACACTGAAGCTTTCTTT

d_call: .
v_call: TRBV5-1
cdr3_length: 16
clone_size: .
j_call: TRBJ2-7
cdr3_aa: CASSLVGLPLSNEQYF
cdr3_nt: TGCGCCAGCAGCTTGGTAGGACTACCACTGTCAAACGAGCAGTACTTC

d_call: .
v_call: TRBV12-3/TRBV12-4
cdr3_length: 11
clone_size: .
j_call: TRBJ2-1
cdr3_aa: CAINSNSEQFF
cdr3_nt: TGTGCGATCAACAGCAATAGTGAGCAGTTCTTC